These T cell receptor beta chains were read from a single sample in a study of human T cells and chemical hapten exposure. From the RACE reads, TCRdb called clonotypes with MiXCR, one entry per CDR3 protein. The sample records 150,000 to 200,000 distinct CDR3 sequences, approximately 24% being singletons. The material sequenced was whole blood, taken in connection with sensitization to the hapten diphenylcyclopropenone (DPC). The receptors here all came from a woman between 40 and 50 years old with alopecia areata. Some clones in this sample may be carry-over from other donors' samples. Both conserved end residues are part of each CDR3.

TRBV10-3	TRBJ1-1	CAISAKQGSIEAFF
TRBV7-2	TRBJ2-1	CASSPRQKDEQFF
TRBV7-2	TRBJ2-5	CASSIQRSRETQYF
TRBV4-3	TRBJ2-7	CASSQESQGAYEQYF
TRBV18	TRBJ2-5	CASSPTGTSQETQYF
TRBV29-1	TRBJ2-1	CSVEEERSTYNEQFF
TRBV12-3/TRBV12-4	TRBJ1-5	CASRDDYSNQPQHF
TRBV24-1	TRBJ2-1	CATSEPKGGYNEQFF
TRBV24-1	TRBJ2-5	CATGGGGETQYF
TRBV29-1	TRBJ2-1	CSALSDSYNEQFF
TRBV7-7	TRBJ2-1	CASSSDRYNEQFF
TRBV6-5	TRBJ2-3	CASSKWGASSTDTQYF
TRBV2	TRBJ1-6	CASSLQGPASPLHF
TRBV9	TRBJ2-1	CASSVGGGRYNEQFF